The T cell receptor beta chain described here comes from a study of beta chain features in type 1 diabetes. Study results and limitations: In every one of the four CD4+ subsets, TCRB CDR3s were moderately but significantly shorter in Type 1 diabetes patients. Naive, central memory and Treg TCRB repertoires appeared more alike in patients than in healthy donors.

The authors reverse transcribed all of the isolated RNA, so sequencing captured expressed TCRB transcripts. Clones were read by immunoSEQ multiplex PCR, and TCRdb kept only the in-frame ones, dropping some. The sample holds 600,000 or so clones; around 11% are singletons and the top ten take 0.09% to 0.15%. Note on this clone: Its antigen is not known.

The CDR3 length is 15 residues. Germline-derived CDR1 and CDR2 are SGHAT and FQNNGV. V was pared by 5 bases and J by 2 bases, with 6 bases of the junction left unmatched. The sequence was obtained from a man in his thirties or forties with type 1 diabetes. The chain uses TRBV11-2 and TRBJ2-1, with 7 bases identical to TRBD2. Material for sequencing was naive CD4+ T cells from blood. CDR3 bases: TGTGCCAGCAGCCCAGGAGGGACTACCTACAATGAGCAGTTCTTC. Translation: CASSPGGTTYNEQFF.